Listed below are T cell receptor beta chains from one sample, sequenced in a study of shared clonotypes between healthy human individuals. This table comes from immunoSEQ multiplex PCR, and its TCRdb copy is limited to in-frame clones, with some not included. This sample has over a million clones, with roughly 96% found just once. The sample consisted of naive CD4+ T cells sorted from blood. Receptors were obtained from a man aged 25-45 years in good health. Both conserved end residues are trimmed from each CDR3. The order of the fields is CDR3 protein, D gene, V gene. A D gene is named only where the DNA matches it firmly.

ASTQGWGSYEQY | NA | TRBV6-5
ASSLTGGLAGGYT | TRBD1 | TRBV5-5
ASGLVMGTGEKSGYT | TRBD1 | TRBV12-5
ASSLEVYGSNQPQH | NA | TRBV7-2
ASSDRQQHYEQY | NA | TRBV7-8
ASSLGTSGIGYEQY | TRBD2 | TRBV18
SVGQGDTEAF | TRBD1 | TRBV29-1
ASSLGQGETEAF | NA | TRBV5-1
ASSLPSNQPQH | NA | TRBV27
ASSIQAAGANVLT | NA | TRBV9
ASSSDGGREKLF | NA | TRBV6-5
ASSRTGGPNYGYT | TRBD1 | TRBV5-1
AIPPEHGVLGDGYT | NA | TRBV2
AISESRIEQY | NA | TRBV10-3
ASSRTSGNVYEQY | TRBD2 | TRBV4-3
SAINSYEQY | NA | TRBV20-1
ASSPRLSYNEQF | NA | TRBV5-1
ASSPLITTYNEQF | NA | TRBV5-6
ASSYLGHGELF | NA | TRBV6-5
ASSLLSYEQY | NA | TRBV5-6
ASSSRGISPDEQY | NA | TRBV5-1
ASSLVSTRGTEAF | NA | TRBV7-2
ASRSYLNTEAF | NA | TRBV28
ASDPSGSSYNEQF | TRBD2 | TRBV5-1